A selection of T cell receptor beta chains follows, all from one sample in a study of blood T cell repertoires in COVID-19. Libraries were prepared by immunoSEQ multiplex PCR; TCRdb keeps only in-frame clonotypes and omits some of them. Of 150,000 to 200,000 clones listed, just over 90% are singletons. The specimen sequenced was peripheral blood. These receptors were taken from a young man with COVID-19, enrolled during active disease. The CDR3 runs from the conserved cysteine through the conserved F or W. A D gene is named only where the DNA matches it firmly. Not every row has a clone size; where given, it reads once, few, many or a size class.

CDR3,DNA,length,V,D,size,J
CAISESGLNQPQHF,TGTGCCATCAGTGAGTCGGGGCTTAACCAGCCCCAGCATTTT,14,TRBV10-3,-,-,TRBJ1-5
CSVGQSRLYEQYF,TGCAGCGTTGGGCAGTCTAGGTTGTACGAGCAGTACTTC,13,TRBV29-1,-,-,TRBJ2-7
CASSVGKGGGYGYTF,TGTGCCAGCAGCGTAGGGAAGGGAGGAGGCTATGGCTACACCTTC,15,TRBV9,-,-,TRBJ1-2
CASSQTLRTGSDSPLHF,TGTGCCAGCAGCCAAACTTTAAGGACAGGATCCGATTCACCCCTCCACTTT,17,TRBV5-6,TRBD1,few,TRBJ1-6
CASSDSSNQPQHF,TGTGCCAGCAGTGACAGTAGCAATCAGCCCCAGCATTTT,13,TRBV28,-,-,TRBJ1-5
CASSESTSGSSSTDTQYF,TGCGCCAGCAGTGAGTCTACTAGCGGGTCATCTAGCACAGATACGCAGTATTTT,18,TRBV10-1,TRBD2,-,TRBJ2-3
CASSYWAGQGAFF,TGTGCCAGCAGTTACTGGGCCGGACAGGGAGCTTTCTTT,13,TRBV6-6,TRBD1,-,TRBJ1-1
CASSRRGLAGRRSNEQFF,TGTGCCAGCAGCCGCCGGGGACTAGCGGGTAGGAGGAGCAATGAGCAGTTCTTC,18,TRBV4-2,TRBD2,-,TRBJ2-1
CASSFGTGFYEQYF,TGTGCCAGCAGTTTCGGGACAGGGTTCTACGAGCAGTACTTC,14,TRBV27,TRBD1,-,TRBJ2-7
CSVVSGQGATYEQYF,TGCAGCGTTGTCTCGGGACAGGGGGCCACCTACGAGCAGTACTTC,15,TRBV29-1,TRBD1,-,TRBJ2-7
CASSSMTPGLAGSREQFF,TGTGCCAGCAGTTCGATGACCCCGGGACTAGCGGGATCACGGGAGCAGTTCTTC,18,TRBV28,TRBD2,-,TRBJ2-1
CASSSRAGVGANEQFF,TGCGCCAGCAGCTCACGAGCGGGAGTGGGGGCCAATGAGCAGTTCTTC,16,TRBV5-1,TRBD2,once,TRBJ2-1
CASSAQGARYGYTF,TGTGCCAGCAGCGCACAGGGGGCGCGGTATGGCTACACCTTC,14,TRBV6-2/TRBV6-3,TRBD1,-,TRBJ1-2
CASSKGRRQGARFGNSPLHF,TGTGCCAGCAGCAAAGGTCGTAGACAGGGGGCCAGGTTCGGTAATTCACCCCTCCACTTT,20,TRBV21-1,-,-,TRBJ1-6
CASSVDGGQAKNIQYF,TGTGCCAGCAGCGTAGATGGGGGACAGGCCAAAAACATTCAGTACTTC,16,TRBV9,TRBD1,-,TRBJ2-4
CASSPYGGDEQFF,TGTGCCAGCTCACCTTACGGGGGAGATGAGCAGTTCTTC,13,TRBV18,-,-,TRBJ2-1
CASSSSGRGYNEQFF,TGTGCCAGCAGTTCAAGCGGGAGGGGGTACAATGAGCAGTTCTTC,15,TRBV9,TRBD2,-,TRBJ2-1
CSAWTGGAAGNTIYF,TGCAGCGCCTGGACAGGGGGAGCGGCGGGAAACACCATATATTTT,15,TRBV29-1,TRBD1,-,TRBJ1-3
CASGRGVETANEQFF,TGTGCCAGCGGCAGGGGGGTGGAGACAGCGAATGAGCAGTTCTTC,15,TRBV21-1,-,-,TRBJ2-1
CASSLGGGEQFF,TGTGCCAGCAGTTTAGGGGGAGGTGAGCAGTTCTTC,12,TRBV28,-,-,TRBJ2-1
CASSYWSSGSGNEQYF,TGTGCCAGCAGTTATTGGTCCAGCGGGAGTGGTAACGAGCAGTACTTC,16,TRBV6-2/TRBV6-3,TRBD2,few,TRBJ2-7
CASSLRRDRVYVDTGELFF,TGTGCCAGCAGTTTACGCCGGGACAGGGTATATGTAGACACCGGGGAGCTGTTTTTT,19,TRBV27,TRBD1,few,TRBJ2-2
CASSPGMNTEAFF,TGTGCCAGTAGTCCCGGGATGAACACTGAAGCTTTCTTT,13,TRBV19,-,-,TRBJ1-1
CASTDRVSSYEQYF,TGTGCCAGCACCGACAGGGTAAGCTCCTACGAGCAGTACTTC,14,TRBV6-1,TRBD1,-,TRBJ2-7
CASRDREAYEQYF,TGTGCCAGCCGGGACAGGGAAGCCTACGAGCAGTACTTC,13,TRBV28,TRBD1,once,TRBJ2-7
CASSPGVADTYNEQFF,TGTGCCAGCTCCCCTGGGGTAGCGGATACTTACAATGAGCAGTTCTTC,16,TRBV28,-,-,TRBJ2-1
CASSLGQGVQISHQPQHF,TGTGCCAGCAGTTTGGGACAGGGGGTTCAGATATCTCATCAGCCCCAGCATTTT,18,TRBV28,TRBD1,-,TRBJ1-5
CASSLWGRADEQYF,TGTGCCAGCAGTTTATGGGGCAGGGCGGACGAGCAGTACTTC,14,TRBV27,-,-,TRBJ2-7
CASSLIRSGTGNTIYF,TGTGCCAGCAGCTTAATTCGGTCCGGGACTGGAAACACCATATATTTT,16,TRBV7-8,-,-,TRBJ1-3
CASSYPRQLNQPQHF,TGTGCCAGCAGTTACCCACGACAACTCAATCAGCCCCAGCATTTT,15,TRBV6-6,-,-,TRBJ1-5
CASSQVAGTANTEAFF,TGCGCCAGCAGCCAAGTAGCCGGGACAGCGAACACTGAAGCTTTCTTT,16,TRBV4-1,TRBD1,-,TRBJ1-1
CASSLDRNTEAFF,TGTGCCAGCAGCTTAGACAGGAACACTGAAGCTTTCTTT,13,TRBV11-3,-,-,TRBJ1-1
CATSDRRTSGKNNEQFF,TGTGCCACCAGTGACCGACGGACTAGCGGGAAGAACAATGAGCAGTTCTTC,17,TRBV24-1,TRBD2,-,TRBJ2-1
CASSLQVYGYTF,TGTGCCAGCAGTTTGCAGGTCTATGGCTACACCTTC,12,TRBV28,-,-,TRBJ1-2
CSAGTGFTEAFF,TGCAGCGCCGGCACAGGGTTCACTGAAGCTTTCTTT,12,TRBV29-1,-,-,TRBJ1-1
CASSLPGQTYEQYF,TGTGCCAGCAGCTTGCCGGGACAGACCTACGAGCAGTACTTC,14,TRBV5-4,TRBD1,-,TRBJ2-7
CAVGVHEQYF,TGTGCCGTAGGGGTTCACGAGCAGTACTTC,10,TRBV7-8,-,-,TRBJ2-7